One and the same sample provided the 7 T cell receptor beta chains below, sequenced in a study of tumor-infiltrating lymphocytes in localized non-small cell lung cancer. Measured with immunoSEQ multiplex PCR; TCRdb has only the in-frame clones, and not every one. The sample has about 15,000 clones, about four fifths seen once; the top ten hold about 9.1%. The sequencing input was lung tumor tissue. These receptors were obtained from a human donor with non-small cell lung cancer.

The chain is built from TRBV7-9 and TRBJ2-2; 7 nucleotides agree with TRBD2. Germline values: CDR1 SEHNR, CDR2 FQNEAQ (reference sequence). The CDR3 has 16 residues. Losses at the gene ends were 6 bases for V and 6 bases for J; bases not matched to a gene: 13. DNA for the CDR3: TGTGCCAGCAGTCCCCCGGGACTACCTTTCGCCGGGGAGCTGTTTTTT. Protein product: CASSPPGLPFAGELFF. The full variable domain, rest sourced from reference TRBV7-9 and TRBJ2-2, is DTGVSQNPRHKITKRGQNVTFRCDPISEHNRLYWYRQTLGQGPEFLTYFQNEAQLEKSRLLSDRFSAERPKGSFSTLEIQRTEQGDSAMYLCASSPPGLPFAGELFFGEGSRLTVL.

The chain recombines TRBV5-1 with TRBJ1-2; TRBD1 might be the D (5 bases). Between the trimmed V and J ends, which lost 0 bases and 2 bases, there was a span of 8 bases. The CDR3 totals 14 residues. Per the germline V gene, CDR1 is SGHRS and CDR2 is YFSETQ. DNA of the CDR3: TGCGCCAGCAGCTTGGATTGGGGCAACTATGGCTACACCTTC. Protein: CASSLDWGNYGYTF.

The chain recombines TRBV5-6 with TRBJ1-1, with TRBD1 matching 8 bases. This CDR3 contains 15 residues. Germline V gene sequence: CDR1 SGHDT, CDR2 YYEEEE. Unmatched junction bases numbered 7, after V lost 2 bases and J lost 4 bases. The DNA for the CDR3 is TGTGCCAGCAGCTTCCGGACAGGGTGGGGCACTGAAGCTTTCTTT. Amino acids: CASSFRTGWGTEAFF.

The sample holds one count of this clone. The chain recombines TRBV10-3 with TRBJ2-1; D tentatively fits TRBD1 or TRBD2 (5 bases each). V was pared by 10 bases and J by 16 bases, with 23 bases between. The germline CDR1 and CDR2 sequences are ENHRY and SYGVKD. This CDR3 is 12 amino acids long. The CDR3 here is CATGYDRDPDFF. The CDR3 nucleotides are TGTGCCACCGGGTACGACCGGGACCCCGATTTCTTC.

The J gene is TRBJ1-1, the V gene TRBV29-1; possibly TRBD1 for D (6 bases). Germline V lookup: CDR1 SQVTM, CDR2 ANQGSEA. Trimming stripped 6 bases from V and 4 bases from J, with 18 bases between. The CDR3 has 14 amino acids. This CDR3 reads CSVSFGGGGTEAFF. Here the CDR3 DNA reads TGCAGCGTCTCCTTCGGGGGCGGGGGCACTGAAGCTTTCTTT.

CDR3 protein: CASSQTNRSSNQPQHF. CDR3 coding DNA: TGCGCCAGCAGCCAAACAAACAGGTCCAGCAATCAGCCCCAGCATTTT. V gene TRBV4-1 combines with J gene TRBJ1-5; D may be TRBD1 (5 bases). Germline-derived CDR1 and CDR2 are MGHRA and YSYEKL. Trimming pared 2 bases from V and 1 base from J, leaving 12 bases between. The CDR3 is made up of 16 amino acids.

This sequence joins TRBV10-3 and TRBJ1-4, with D unresolved. The CDR3 spans 15 residues. Germline-derived CDR1 and CDR2 are ENHRY and SYGVKD. Trimming removed 1 base at V and 3 bases at J, with 9 bases between. The chain's CDR3 is CAISEYSWPNEKLFF. The CDR3 coding sequence is TGTGCCATCAGTGAGTACAGCTGGCCTAATGAAAAACTGTTTTTT.